This record covers a single TCR beta chain. A much larger clone lies a single base off, so this may be a read error. This sample is drawn from a study of T cells in Graves' hyperthyroidism and ophthalmopathy. The ends were cut back, 6 bases at V and 7 bases at J, with 27 bases in the middle. CDR1 and CDR2 from the germline V gene are SNHLY and FYNNEI. The CDR3 has 17 residues. The investigators amplified TCR beta CDR3 regions from RNA transcripts. TCR CDR3 regions were first amplified by RT-PCR with HTBI primers. TCRdb re-called the multiplex PCR reads with MiXCR, one entry per CDR3 protein. The sample shows nearly 750,000 distinct CDR3 sequences, approximately 36% of them seen only once. Stable hyperthyroidism: no ophthalmopathy progression over 18 months of follow-up.

The sequenced sample was blood. The chain couples TRBV2 to TRBJ2-5; tentatively, D is TRBD1 (6 bases). The TCR sequence derives from a woman between 40 and 50 years old with Graves' hyperthyroidism. CDR3: CASRGDQPGHEEGTQYF. CDR3 DNA: TGTGCCAGCAGAGGTGATCAACCGGGACACGAAGAGGGGACCCAGTACTTC. Full variable domain (rest looked up from reference TRBV2 and TRBJ2-5): EPEVTQTPSHQVTQMGQEVILRCVPISNHLYFYWYRQILGQKVEFLVSFYNNEISEKSEIFDDQFSVERPDGSNFTLKIRSTKLEDSAMYFCASRGDQPGHEEGTQYFGPGTRLLVL.